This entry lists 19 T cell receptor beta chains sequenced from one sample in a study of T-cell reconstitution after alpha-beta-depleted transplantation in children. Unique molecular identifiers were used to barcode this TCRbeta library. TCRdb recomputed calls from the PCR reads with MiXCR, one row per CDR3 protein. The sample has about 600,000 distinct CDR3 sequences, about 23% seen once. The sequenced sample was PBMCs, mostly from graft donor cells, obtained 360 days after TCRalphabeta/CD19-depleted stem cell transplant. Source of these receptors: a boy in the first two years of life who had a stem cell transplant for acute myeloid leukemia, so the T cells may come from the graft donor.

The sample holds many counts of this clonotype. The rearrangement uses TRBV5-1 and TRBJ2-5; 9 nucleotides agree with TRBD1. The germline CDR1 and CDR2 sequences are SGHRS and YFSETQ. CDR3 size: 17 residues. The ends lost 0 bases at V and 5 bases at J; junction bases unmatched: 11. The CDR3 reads CASSLGQTGGGRETQYF. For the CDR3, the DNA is TGCGCCAGCAGCTTGGGCCAGACAGGGGGAGGTCGGGAGACCCAGTACTTC.

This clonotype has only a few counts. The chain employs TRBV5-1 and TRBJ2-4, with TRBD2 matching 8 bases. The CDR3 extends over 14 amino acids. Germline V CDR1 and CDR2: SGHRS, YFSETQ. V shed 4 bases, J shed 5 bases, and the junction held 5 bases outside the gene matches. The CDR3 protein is CASSPGGRENIQYF. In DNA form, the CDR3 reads TGCGCCAGCAGCCCGGGGGGGAGAGAAAACATTCAGTACTTC.

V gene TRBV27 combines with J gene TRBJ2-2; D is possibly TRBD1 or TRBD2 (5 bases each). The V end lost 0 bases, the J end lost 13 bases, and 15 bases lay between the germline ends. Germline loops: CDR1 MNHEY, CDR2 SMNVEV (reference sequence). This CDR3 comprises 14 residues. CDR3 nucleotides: TGTGCCAGCAGTTTATCGAGGGACCCCAGGTGGCTGTTTTTT. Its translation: CASSLSRDPRWLFF.

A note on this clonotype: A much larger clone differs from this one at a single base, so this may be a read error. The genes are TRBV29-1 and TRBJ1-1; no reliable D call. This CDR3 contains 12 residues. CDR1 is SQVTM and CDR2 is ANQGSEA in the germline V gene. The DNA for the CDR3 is TGCAACGTCCACGGGCAGTCAATTGAAGCTTTCTTT. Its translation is CNVHGQSIEAFF.

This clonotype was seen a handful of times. CDR3 DNA sequence: TGTGCCAGCAGCTACGACAGCAATGAGCAGTTCTTC. This sequence encodes CASSYDSNEQFF. V is TRBV7-3 and J is TRBJ2-1, with a possible D match to TRBD1 (5 bases). Deletions cut 4 bases from V and 6 bases from J, with 7 bases between. The CDR3 is 12 residues long. Germline loops: CDR1 SGHTA, CDR2 FQGTGA.

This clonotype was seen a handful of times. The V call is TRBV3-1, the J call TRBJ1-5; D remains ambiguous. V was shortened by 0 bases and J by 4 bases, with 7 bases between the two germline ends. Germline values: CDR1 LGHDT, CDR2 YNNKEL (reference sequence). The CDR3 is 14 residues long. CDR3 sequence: CASSQDSGNQPQHF. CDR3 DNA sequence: TGTGCCAGCAGCCAAGATTCGGGAAATCAGCCCCAGCATTTT. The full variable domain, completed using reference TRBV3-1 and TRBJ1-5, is DTAVSQTPKYLVTQMGNDKSIKCEQNLGHDTMYWYKQDSKKFLKIMFSYNNKELIINETVPNRFSPKSPDKAHLNLHINSLELGDSAVYFCASSQDSGNQPQHFGDGTRLSIL.

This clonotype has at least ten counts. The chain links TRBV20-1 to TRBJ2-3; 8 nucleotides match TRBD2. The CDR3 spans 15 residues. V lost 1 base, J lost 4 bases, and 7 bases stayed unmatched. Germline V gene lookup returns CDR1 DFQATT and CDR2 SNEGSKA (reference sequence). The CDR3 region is CSARAGAGVSDTQYF. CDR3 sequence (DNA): TGCAGTGCTAGAGCTGGAGCGGGGGTGTCAGATACGCAGTATTTT.

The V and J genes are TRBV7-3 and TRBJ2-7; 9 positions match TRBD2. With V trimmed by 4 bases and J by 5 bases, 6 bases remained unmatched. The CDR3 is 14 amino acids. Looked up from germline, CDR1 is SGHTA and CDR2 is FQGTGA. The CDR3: CASSSGGGANEQYF. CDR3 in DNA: TGTGCCAGCAGCTCCGGCGGGGGGGCCAACGAGCAGTACTTC.

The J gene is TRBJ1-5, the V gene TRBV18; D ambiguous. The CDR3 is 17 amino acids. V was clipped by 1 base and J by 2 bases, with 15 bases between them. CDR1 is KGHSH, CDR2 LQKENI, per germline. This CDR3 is CASSPQEALSGNQPQHF. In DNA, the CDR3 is TGTGCCAGCTCACCACAAGAGGCACTGTCCGGCAATCAGCCCCAGCATTTT.

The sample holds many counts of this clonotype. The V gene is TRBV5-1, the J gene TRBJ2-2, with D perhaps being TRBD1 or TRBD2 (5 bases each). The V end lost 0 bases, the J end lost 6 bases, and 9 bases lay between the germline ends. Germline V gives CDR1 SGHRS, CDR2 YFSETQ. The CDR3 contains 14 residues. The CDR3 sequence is CASSLVGAAGELFF. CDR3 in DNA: TGCGCCAGCAGCTTGGTCGGGGCCGCCGGGGAGCTGTTTTTT.

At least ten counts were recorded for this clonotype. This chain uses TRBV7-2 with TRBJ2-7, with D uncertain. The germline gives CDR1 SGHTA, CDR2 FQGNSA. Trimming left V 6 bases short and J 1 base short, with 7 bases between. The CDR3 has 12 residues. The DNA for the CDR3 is TGTGCCAGCAGTTTGGTTTCCTACGAGCAGTACTTC. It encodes CASSLVSYEQYF.

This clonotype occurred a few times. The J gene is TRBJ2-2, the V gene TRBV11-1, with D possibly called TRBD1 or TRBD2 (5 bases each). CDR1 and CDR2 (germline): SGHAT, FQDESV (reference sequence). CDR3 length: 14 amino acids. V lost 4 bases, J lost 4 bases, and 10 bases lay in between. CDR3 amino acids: CASSSGRTTGELFF. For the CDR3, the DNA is TGTGCCAGCAGCTCGGGACGGACCACCGGGGAGCTGTTTTTT.

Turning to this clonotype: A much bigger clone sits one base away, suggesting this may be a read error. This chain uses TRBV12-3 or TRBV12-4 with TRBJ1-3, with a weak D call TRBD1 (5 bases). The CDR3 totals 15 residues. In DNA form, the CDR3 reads TGTGCCAGCAGTGGGGGACCGAGCTCTGAAAACACCATATATTTT. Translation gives CASSGGPSSENTIYF.

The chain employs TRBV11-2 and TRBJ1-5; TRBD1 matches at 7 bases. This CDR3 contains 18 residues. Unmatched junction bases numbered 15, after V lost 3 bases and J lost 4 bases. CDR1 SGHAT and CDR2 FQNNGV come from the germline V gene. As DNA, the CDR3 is TGTGCCAGCAGCTTCAGTTTGGGCAGATCAGGGGGAAATCAGCCCCAGCATTTT. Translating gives CASSFSLGRSGGNQPQHF.

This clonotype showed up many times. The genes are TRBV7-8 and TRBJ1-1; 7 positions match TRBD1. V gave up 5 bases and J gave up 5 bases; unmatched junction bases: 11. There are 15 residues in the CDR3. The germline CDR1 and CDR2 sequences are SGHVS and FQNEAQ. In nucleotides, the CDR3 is TGTGCCAGCAGCGAACTTACCTCCAGGGGGACTGAAGCTTTCTTT. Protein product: CASSELTSRGTEAFF.

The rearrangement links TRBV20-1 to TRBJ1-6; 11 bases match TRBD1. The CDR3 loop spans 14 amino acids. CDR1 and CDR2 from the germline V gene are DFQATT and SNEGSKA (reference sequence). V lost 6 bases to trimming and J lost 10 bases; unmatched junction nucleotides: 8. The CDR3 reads CSAVPGTGGSPLHF. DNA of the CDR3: TGCAGTGCAGTTCCCGGGACAGGGGGATCACCCCTCCACTTT.

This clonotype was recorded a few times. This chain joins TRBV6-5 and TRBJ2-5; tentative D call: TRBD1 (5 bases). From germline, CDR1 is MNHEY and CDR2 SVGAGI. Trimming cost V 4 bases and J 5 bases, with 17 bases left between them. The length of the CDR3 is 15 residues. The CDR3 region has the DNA TGTGCCAGCAGTTTGCCAGACAGTCCCGGGGAGACCCAGTACTTC. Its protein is CASSLPDSPGETQYF.

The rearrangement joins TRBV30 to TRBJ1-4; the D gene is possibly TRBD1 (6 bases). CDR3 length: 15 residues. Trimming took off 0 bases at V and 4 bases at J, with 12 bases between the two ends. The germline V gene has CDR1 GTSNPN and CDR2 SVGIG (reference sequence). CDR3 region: CAWSVRWGLNEKLFF. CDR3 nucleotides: TGTGCCTGGAGTGTACGATGGGGGCTTAATGAAAAACTGTTTTTT.

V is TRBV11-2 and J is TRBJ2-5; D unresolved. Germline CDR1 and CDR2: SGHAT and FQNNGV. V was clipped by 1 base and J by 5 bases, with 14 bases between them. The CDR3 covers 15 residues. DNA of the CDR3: TGTGCCAGCAGCTTAGCTCCGTGGCCCAAGGAGACCCAGTACTTC. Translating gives CASSLAPWPKETQYF.